Following are 17 T cell receptor beta chains from one sample sequenced in a study of cytomegalovirus exposure and HLA in healthy donors. Sequenced by immunoSEQ multiplex PCR; TCRdb stores in-frame clones only, minus some. The sample has approximately 300,000 clones, roughly 87% seen once. The sequencing input was PBMCs. The receptor set was obtained from a woman in her twenties or thirties in good health and CMV-seropositive.

The chain recombines TRBV7-8 with TRBJ2-7; D is possibly TRBD1 (6 bases). Germline lookup yields CDR1 SGHVS and CDR2 FQNEAQ. V was pared by 4 bases and J by 4 bases, with 14 bases between. The CDR3 runs 14 residues. This CDR3 is CASSYGDTFYEQYF. For the CDR3, the DNA is TGTGCCAGCAGCTACGGGGACACATTTTACGAGCAGTACTTC.

CDR3 sequence: CASSQGQLTYEQYF. CDR3 sequence (DNA): TGTGCCAGCAGCCAGGGACAGTTAACTTACGAGCAGTACTTC. The chain uses TRBV7-9 and TRBJ2-7; TRBD1 aligns across 7 bases. There are 14 residues in the CDR3. CDR1 and CDR2 from the germline V gene are SEHNR and FQNEAQ (reference sequence). Germline trimming cut 5 bases from V and 4 bases from J; bases unmatched to any gene: 8.

This chain joins TRBV14 and TRBJ2-7, with 9 nucleotides matching TRBD2. This CDR3 has 16 amino acids. The germline V gene encodes CDR1 SGHDN and CDR2 FVKESK. V lost 1 base and J lost 3; bases outside the gene matches: 7. Here the CDR3 reads CASSQAPSGKGYEQYF. Written as DNA, the CDR3 is TGTGCCAGCAGCCAAGCACCTAGCGGGAAAGGCTACGAGCAGTACTTC.

This clone is a singleton in its sample. The chain carries TRBV18 and TRBJ2-1, with D perhaps matching TRBD2 (6 bases). The CDR3 loop spans 13 amino acids. Germline V gene data show CDR1 as KGHSH and CDR2 as LQKENI. V was clipped by 4 bases and J by 7 bases, with 11 bases between them. CDR3 residues: CASSRLEGNEQFF. The CDR3 DNA reads TGTGCCAGCTCACGACTAGAGGGTAATGAGCAGTTCTTC.

The rearrangement joins TRBV4-2 to TRBJ2-7, with 7 bases identical to TRBD2. The CDR3 is 14 residues long. J gave up 4 bases and V 0 bases, and 3 bases lay outside the gene matches. CDR1 and CDR2 from the germline V gene are LGHNA and YNFKEQ. CDR3 protein: CASSQDRGGYEQYF. DNA for the CDR3: TGTGCCAGCAGCCAAGATCGCGGGGGTTACGAGCAGTACTTC.

This chain uses TRBV13 with TRBJ2-7; 8 bases align to TRBD1. Germline values: CDR1 PRHDT, CDR2 FYEKMQ (reference sequence). J lost 8 bases, V lost 5 bases, and 17 bases had no gene match. The CDR3 loop spans 16 amino acids. CDR3 sequence (DNA): TGTGCCAGCAGCGGTAGACAGGGGATGGCACCACCCCAGCAGTACTTC. Protein: CASSGRQGMAPPQQYF.

The gene calls are TRBV5-1 and TRBJ2-7; tentatively, D is TRBD2 (5 bases). The CDR3 contains 14 residues. Germline lookup yields CDR1 SGHRS and CDR2 YFSETQ. Trimming took off 5 bases at V and 2 bases at J, with 14 bases between the two ends. CDR3 sequence reads: CASRVSSGAYEQYF. CDR3 DNA sequence: TGCGCCAGCAGAGTTTCCAGCGGAGCCTACGAGCAGTACTTC.

The chain carries TRBV9 and TRBJ2-3; D might be TRBD1 or TRBD2, each matching 5 bases. CDR3 length: 14 amino acids. Trimming removed 0 bases from V and 2 bases from J, with 7 bases in between. The V gene's germline CDR1 is SGDLS and CDR2 YYNGEE. The DNA for the CDR3 is TGTGCCAGCAGCGTAGCGGGGACCACAGATACGCAGTATTTT. Translated: CASSVAGTTDTQYF. The full variable domain, in which reference TRBV9 and TRBJ2-3 provide the parts outside the CDR3, is DSGVTQTPKHLITATGQRVTLRCSPRSGDLSVYWYQQSLDQGLQFLIQYYNGEERAKGNILERFSAQQFPDLHSELNLSSLELGDSALYFCASSVAGTTDTQYFGPGTRLTVL.

V is TRBV2 and J is TRBJ2-7; TRBD1 agrees at 9 bases. This CDR3 is built from 14 residues. V shed 6 bases, J shed 1 base, and the junction held 4 bases outside the gene matches. Germline CDR1 SNHLY, CDR2 FYNNEI. The CDR3 DNA is TGTGCCAGCAGCCAAGGGACAGGGTCCTACGAGCAGTACTTC. Translating it yields CASSQGTGSYEQYF.

The chain has TRBV6-5 and TRBJ1-1, with D possibly matching TRBD1 (6 bases). V was cut by 11 bases and J by 1 base, with 14 bases left in between. Per the germline V gene, CDR1 is MNHEY and CDR2 is SVGAGI. The length of the CDR3 is 13 residues. The CDR3: CASRTVGNTEAFF. As DNA, the CDR3 is TGTGCCTCCCGGACAGTGGGGAACACTGAAGCTTTCTTT.

The chain carries TRBV6-1 and TRBJ1-5, with 9 nucleotides matching TRBD1. Germline-derived CDR1 and CDR2 are MNHNS and SASEGT. The junction had 6 bases not matched to a gene; V was cut back by 5 bases and J by 4 bases. CDR3 length: 15 amino acids. The CDR3 is CASSTGGDRNQPQHF. Here the CDR3 DNA reads TGTGCCAGCAGTACAGGGGGCGATAGGAATCAGCCCCAGCATTTT.

The chain employs TRBV28 and TRBJ2-7; 11 bases align to TRBD2. The V gene's germline CDR1 is MDHEN and CDR2 SYDVKM. V lost 3 bases to trimming and J lost 6 bases; unmatched junction nucleotides: 10. This CDR3 has 16 amino acids. The CDR3 DNA sequence: TGTGCCAGCAGTTTTCTTACTAGCGGGGGTTTCGGCGAGCAGTACTTC. Amino acid sequence: CASSFLTSGGFGEQYF.

The rearrangement links TRBV18 to TRBJ1-5; D might be TRBD1 (5 bases). The germline V gene has CDR1 KGHSH and CDR2 LQKENI. V dropped 1 base and J dropped 4 bases, with 14 bases sitting between them. The CDR3 has 16 amino acids. In nucleotides, the CDR3 is TGTGCCAGCTCACCACTTCCACAGGTTTCGAATCAGCCCCAGCATTTT. Translated: CASSPLPQVSNQPQHF.

The chain carries TRBV7-9 and TRBJ2-1; unclear D gene. CDR3 length: 15 amino acids. Between the trimmed V and J ends, which lost 0 bases and 4 bases, there was a span of 10 bases. CDR1 and CDR2 (germline): SEHNR, FQNEAQ (reference sequence). The CDR3 loop is CASSLAGTVYNEQFF. In nucleotides, the CDR3 is TGTGCCAGCAGCTTAGCGGGCACAGTTTACAATGAGCAGTTCTTC.

DNA for the CDR3: TGTGCCAGCAGCACCGTGGGGACGGACGGGGGTAGCAATCAGCCCCAGCATTTT. The encoded protein is CASSTVGTDGGSNQPQHF. The chain couples TRBV7-8 to TRBJ1-5, with D perhaps TRBD1 (5 bases). Germline V gives CDR1 SGHVS, CDR2 FQNEAQ. CDR3 length equals 18 residues. Trimming shortened V by 5 bases and J by 0 bases, and 20 bases separated the two germline ends. Full variable domain (missing parts from reference TRBV7-8 and TRBJ1-5): GAGVSQSPRYKVAKRGQDVALRCDPISGHVSLFWYQQALGQGPEFLTYFQNEAQLDKSGLPSDRFFAERPEGSVSTLKIQRTQQEDSAVYLCASSTVGTDGGSNQPQHFGDGTRLSIL.

The chain couples TRBV5-6 to TRBJ2-7; D possibly corresponds to TRBD2 (6 bases). This CDR3 is built from 13 residues. The V end lost 3 bases, the J end lost 3 bases, and 10 bases lay between the germline ends. The germline V gene has CDR1 SGHDT and CDR2 YYEEEE. The CDR3 reads CASSSGDFYEQYF. DNA of the CDR3: TGTGCCAGCAGCTCGGGGGACTTCTACGAGCAGTACTTC. Looking up the rest from reference TRBV5-6 and TRBJ2-7 gives the full variable domain: DAGVTQSPTHLIKTRGQQVTLRCSPKSGHDTVSWYQQALGQGPQFIFQYYEEEERQRGNFPDRFSGHQFPNYSSELNVNALLLGDSALYLCASSSGDFYEQYFGPGTRLTVT.

This clone has just a few counts. V usage is TRBV30 and J usage is TRBJ1-5; D is uncertain. V dropped 0 bases and J dropped 2 bases, with 11 bases sitting between them. The CDR3 extends over 15 amino acids. The germline V gene has CDR1 GTSNPN and CDR2 SVGIG (reference sequence). In DNA form, the CDR3 reads TGTGCCTGGAGTGTAGGTTCAGGCCGCAATCAGCCCCAGCATTTT. Amino acids: CAWSVGSGRNQPQHF.